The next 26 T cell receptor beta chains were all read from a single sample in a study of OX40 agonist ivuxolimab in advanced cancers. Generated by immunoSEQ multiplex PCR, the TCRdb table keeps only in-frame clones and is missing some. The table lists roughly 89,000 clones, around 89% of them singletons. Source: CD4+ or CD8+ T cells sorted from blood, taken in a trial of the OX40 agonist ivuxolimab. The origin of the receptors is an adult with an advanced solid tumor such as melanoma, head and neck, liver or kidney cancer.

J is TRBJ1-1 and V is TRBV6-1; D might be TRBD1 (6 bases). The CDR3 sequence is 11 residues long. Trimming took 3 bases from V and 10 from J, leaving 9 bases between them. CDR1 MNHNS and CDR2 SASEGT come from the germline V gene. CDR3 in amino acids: CASSETGGAFF. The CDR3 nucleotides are TGTGCCAGCAGTGAGACAGGTGGAGCTTTCTTT.

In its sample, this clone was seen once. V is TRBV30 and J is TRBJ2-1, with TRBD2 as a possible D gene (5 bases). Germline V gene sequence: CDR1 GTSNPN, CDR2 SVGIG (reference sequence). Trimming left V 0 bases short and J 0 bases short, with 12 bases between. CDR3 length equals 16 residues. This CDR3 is CAWSVLVARSYNEQFF. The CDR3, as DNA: TGTGCCTGGAGTGTACTAGTGGCCCGCTCCTACAATGAGCAGTTCTTC.

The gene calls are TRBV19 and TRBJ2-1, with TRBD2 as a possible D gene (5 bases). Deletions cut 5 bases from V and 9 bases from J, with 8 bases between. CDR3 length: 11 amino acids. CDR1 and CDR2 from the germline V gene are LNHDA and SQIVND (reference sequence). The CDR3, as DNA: TGTGCCAGTAGTCTGCGGGTTGAGCAGTTCTTC. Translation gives CASSLRVEQFF.

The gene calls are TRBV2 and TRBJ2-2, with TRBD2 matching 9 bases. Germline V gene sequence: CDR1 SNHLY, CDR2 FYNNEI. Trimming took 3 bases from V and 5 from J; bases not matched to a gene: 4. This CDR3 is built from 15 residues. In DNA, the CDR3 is TGTGCCAGCAGTGAGGATAGCGGGAGAACCGGGGAGCTGTTTTTT. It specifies CASSEDSGRTGELFF.

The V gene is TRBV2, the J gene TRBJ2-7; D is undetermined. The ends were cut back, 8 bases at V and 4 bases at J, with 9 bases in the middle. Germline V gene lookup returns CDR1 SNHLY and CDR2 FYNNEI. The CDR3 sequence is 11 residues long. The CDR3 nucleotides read TGTGCCAGCGGTCAGGAGTACGAGCAGTACTTC. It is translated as CASGQEYEQYF.

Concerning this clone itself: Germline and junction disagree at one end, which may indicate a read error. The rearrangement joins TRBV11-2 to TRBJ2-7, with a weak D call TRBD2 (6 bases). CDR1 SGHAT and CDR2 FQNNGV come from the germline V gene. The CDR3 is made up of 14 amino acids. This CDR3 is CASSRSGTSHEQYF. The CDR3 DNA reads TGTGCCAGCAGCCGTAGCGGAACCTCCCACGAGCAGTACTTC.

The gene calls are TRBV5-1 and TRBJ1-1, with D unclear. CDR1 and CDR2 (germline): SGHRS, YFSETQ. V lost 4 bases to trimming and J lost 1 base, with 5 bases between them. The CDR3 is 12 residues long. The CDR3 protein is CASSPPNTEAFF. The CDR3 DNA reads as TGCGCCAGCAGCCCCCCGAACACTGAAGCTTTCTTT.

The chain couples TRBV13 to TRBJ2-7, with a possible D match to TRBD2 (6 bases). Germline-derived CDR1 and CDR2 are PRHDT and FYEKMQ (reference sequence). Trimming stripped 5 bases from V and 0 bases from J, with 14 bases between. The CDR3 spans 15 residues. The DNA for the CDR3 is TGTGCCAGCAGCCTCGGGCGGGATTTCTCCTACGAGCAGTACTTC. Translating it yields CASSLGRDFSYEQYF.

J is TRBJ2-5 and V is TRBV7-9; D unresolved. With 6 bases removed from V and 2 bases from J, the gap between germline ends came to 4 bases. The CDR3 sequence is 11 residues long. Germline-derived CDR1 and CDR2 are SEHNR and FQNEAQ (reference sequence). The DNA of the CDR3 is TGTGCCAGCAGTCGGCAAGAGACCCAGTACTTC. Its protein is CASSRQETQYF.

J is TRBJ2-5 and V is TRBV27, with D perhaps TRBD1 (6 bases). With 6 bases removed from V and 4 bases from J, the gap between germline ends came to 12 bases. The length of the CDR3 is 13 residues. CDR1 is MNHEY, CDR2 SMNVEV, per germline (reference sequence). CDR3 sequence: CASSLQGGETQYF. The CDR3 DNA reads TGTGCCAGCAGCTTACAGGGTGGAGAGACCCAGTACTTC.

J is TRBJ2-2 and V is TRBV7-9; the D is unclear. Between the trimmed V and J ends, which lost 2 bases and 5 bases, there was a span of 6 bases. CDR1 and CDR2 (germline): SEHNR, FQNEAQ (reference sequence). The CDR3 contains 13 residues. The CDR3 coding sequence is TGTGCCAGCAGCTTAAAGGGAACCGGGGAGCTGTTTTTT. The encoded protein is CASSLKGTGELFF.

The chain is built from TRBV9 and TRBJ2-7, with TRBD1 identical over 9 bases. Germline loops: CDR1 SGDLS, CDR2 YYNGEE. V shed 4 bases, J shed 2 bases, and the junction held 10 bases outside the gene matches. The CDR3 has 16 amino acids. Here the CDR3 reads CASSSQPGQGPYEQYF. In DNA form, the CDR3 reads TGTGCCAGCAGCTCCCAACCGGGACAGGGACCCTACGAGCAGTACTTC.

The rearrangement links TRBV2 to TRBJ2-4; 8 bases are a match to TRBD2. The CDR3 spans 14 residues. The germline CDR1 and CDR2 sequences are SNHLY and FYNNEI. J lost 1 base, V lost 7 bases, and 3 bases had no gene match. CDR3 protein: CASTEREAKNIQYF. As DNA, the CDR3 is TGTGCCAGCACCGAGCGGGAGGCCAAAAACATTCAGTACTTC.

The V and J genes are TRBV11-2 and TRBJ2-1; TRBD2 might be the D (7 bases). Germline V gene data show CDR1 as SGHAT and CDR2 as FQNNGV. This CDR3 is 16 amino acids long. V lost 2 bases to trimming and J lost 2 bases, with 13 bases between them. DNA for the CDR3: TGTGCCAGCAGCTTACGGTTAGGGGGGGCCTACAATGAGCAGTTCTTC. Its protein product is CASSLRLGGAYNEQFF. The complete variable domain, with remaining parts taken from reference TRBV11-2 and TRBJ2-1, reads EAGVAQSPRYKIIEKRQSVAFWCNPISGHATLYWYQQILGQGPKLLIQFQNNGVVDDSQLPKDRFSAERLKGVDSTLKIQPAKLEDSAVYLCASSLRLGGAYNEQFFGPGTRLTVL.

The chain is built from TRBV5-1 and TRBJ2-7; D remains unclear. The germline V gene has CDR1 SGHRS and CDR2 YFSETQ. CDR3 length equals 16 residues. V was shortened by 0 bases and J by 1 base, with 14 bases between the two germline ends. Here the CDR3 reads CASSLVLRDGSYEQYF. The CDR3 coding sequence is TGCGCCAGCAGCTTGGTGCTCCGTGATGGGTCCTACGAGCAGTACTTC.

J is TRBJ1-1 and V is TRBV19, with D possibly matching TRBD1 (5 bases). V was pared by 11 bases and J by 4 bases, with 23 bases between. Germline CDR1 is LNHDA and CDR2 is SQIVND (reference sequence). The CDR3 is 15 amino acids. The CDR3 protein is CAVKDFGARITEAFF. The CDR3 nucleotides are TGTGCCGTCAAAGATTTCGGGGCGAGGATCACTGAAGCTTTCTTT.

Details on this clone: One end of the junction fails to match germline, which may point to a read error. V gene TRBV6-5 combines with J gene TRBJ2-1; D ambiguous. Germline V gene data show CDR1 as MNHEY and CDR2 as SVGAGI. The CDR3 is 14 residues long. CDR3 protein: CASNYPERSYEQFF. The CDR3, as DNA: TGTGCCAGCAATTACCCAGAGCGTAGCTATGAGCAGTTCTTC.

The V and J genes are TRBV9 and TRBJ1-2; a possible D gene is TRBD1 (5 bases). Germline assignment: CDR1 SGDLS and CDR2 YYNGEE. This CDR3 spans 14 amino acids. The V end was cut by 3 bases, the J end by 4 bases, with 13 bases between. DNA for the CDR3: TGTGCCAGCAGCGCCACGGGACGGTCCTATGGCTACACCTTC. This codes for CASSATGRSYGYTF.

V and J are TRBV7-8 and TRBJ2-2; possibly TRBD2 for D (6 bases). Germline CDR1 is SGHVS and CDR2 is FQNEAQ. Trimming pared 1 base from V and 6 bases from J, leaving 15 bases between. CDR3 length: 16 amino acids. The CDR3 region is CASSLEGGYGSGELFF. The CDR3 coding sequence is TGTGCCAGCAGCTTAGAAGGAGGGTATGGGTCCGGGGAGCTGTTTTTT.

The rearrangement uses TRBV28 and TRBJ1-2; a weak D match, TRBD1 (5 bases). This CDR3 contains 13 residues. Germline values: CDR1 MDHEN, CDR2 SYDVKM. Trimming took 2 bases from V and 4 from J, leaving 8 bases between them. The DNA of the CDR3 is TGTGCCAGCAGTTTAGGGGGGACCTATGGCTACACCTTC. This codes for CASSLGGTYGYTF.

CDR3 sequence: CASGGTSNEQFF. The CDR3 DNA sequence: TGTGCCAGCGGAGGCACCTCCAATGAGCAGTTCTTC. V gene TRBV7-9 combines with J gene TRBJ2-1, with D tentatively TRBD2 (5 bases). CDR1 and CDR2 (germline): SEHNR, FQNEAQ (reference sequence). Trimming cost V 8 bases and J 6 bases, with 11 bases left between them. The CDR3 has 12 residues.

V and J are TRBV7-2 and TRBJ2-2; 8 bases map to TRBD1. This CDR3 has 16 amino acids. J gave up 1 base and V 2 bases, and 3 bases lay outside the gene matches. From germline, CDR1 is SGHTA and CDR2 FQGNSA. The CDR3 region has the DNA TGTGCCAGCAGCTTAACCGGGACAGGGAACACCGGGGAGCTGTTTTTT. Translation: CASSLTGTGNTGELFF.

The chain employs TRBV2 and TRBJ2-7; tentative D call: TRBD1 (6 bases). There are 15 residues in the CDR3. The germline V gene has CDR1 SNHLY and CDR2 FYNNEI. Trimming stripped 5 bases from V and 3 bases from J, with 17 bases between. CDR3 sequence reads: CASSIRETGSYEQYF. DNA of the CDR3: TGTGCCAGCAGTATCCGGGAAACAGGGAGCTACGAGCAGTACTTC.

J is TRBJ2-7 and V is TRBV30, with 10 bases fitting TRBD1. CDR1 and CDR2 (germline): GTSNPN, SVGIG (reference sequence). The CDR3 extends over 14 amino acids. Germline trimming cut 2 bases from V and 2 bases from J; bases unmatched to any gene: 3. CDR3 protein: CAWSSGTGAYEQYF. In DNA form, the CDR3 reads TGTGCCTGGAGTTCCGGGACAGGGGCCTACGAGCAGTACTTC.

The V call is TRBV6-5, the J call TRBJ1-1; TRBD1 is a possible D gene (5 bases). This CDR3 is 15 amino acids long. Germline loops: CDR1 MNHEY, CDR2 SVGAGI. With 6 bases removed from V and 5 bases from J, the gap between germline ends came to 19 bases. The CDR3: CASSPPGRSLTEAFF. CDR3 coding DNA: TGTGCCAGCAGCCCTCCGGGACGGAGTCTGACTGAAGCTTTCTTT.

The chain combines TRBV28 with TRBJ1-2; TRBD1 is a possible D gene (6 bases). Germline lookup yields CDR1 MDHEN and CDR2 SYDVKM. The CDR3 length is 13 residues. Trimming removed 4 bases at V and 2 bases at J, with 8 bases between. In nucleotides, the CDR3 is TGTGCCAGCAGTTCTCAGGGGAACTATGGCTACACCTTC. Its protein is CASSSQGNYGYTF.